This T cell receptor beta chain comes out of a study of CD8 T cells in Susac syndrome. When the RNA was reverse transcribed, random hexamers were used with an input of about 0.5 to 1 ug. Amplification of TCR beta CDR3 was carried out by immunoSEQ multiplex PCR, which covered 54 Vbeta and 13 Jbeta segments. Via MiXCR, TCRdb re-called the immunoSEQ multiplex PCR reads, giving one row per CDR3 protein. This sample has about 140,000 distinct CDR3 sequences; roughly 95% occur once, and the top ten carry over 0.095%. Per germline, CDR1 SQVTM and CDR2 ANQGSEA. Trimming pared 8 bases from V and 1 base from J, leaving 19 bases between. The CDR3 spans 15 residues. Peripheral blood CD8+ and CD4+ T cells were profiled by TCR beta sequencing. The multiple sclerosis controls were treatment-naive patients with relapsing-remitting disease that was stable or active. FACS was used to enrich TEMRA cells, whereas the CD8+ and CD4+ T cells were obtained by negative isolation.

The sequenced material came from CD4+ T cells from PBMCs. The receptor comes from a human donor with multiple sclerosis. The genes are TRBV29-1 and TRBJ2-3, with D perhaps TRBD1 or TRBD2 (7 bases each). The CDR3 here is CSLKGASGRTDTQYF. In DNA, the CDR3 is TGCAGCCTGAAGGGGGCTAGCGGACGCACAGATACGCAGTATTTT.